This T cell receptor (beta chain) was sequenced during a study of cytomegalovirus exposure and HLA in healthy donors. The study, taken as a whole, reports: Analysis was performed later, and it showed HLA-associated TCR beta chains to be more clonally expanded than equally common others. Under in vitro conditions, three CMV-associated chains were confirmed as specific for CMV antigens. Analysis performed later found about 18,000 TCR beta sequences associated with HLA alleles at 0.05 false discovery rate. Usually a TCR sequence was rare, but some public TCRs were found in many donors.

The germline gives CDR1 SGHNT, CDR2 YYREEE (reference sequence). J was trimmed by 8 bases and V by 6 bases; bases with no gene match: 11. CDR3 length equals 15 residues. Vbeta (60) and Jbeta (13) primers were used in the PCR. The repertoire was sequenced with immunoSEQ multiplex PCR; TCRdb's copy has only in-frame clones and lacks some. The sample consists of 120,000 or so clones, around 80% of them appearing once. In regard to this clone: Its antigen remains unidentified.

The material sequenced was PBMCs. The sequence was collected from a woman between 45 and 60 years old in good health and CMV-seropositive. The rearrangement joins TRBV5-4 to TRBJ2-1; 10 nucleotides line up with TRBD2. This CDR3 reads CASTSGGAAGDEQFF. The CDR3 DNA reads as TGTGCCAGCACTAGCGGGGGTGCTGCGGGGGATGAGCAGTTCTTC.